The 21 T cell receptor beta chains given below trace back to one sample, sequenced in a study of blood T cells in healthy people across ages. Sample-barcoded 5' priming and a J-beta primer mix drove a second PCR of about 7 to 12 cycles. TCRdb reanalysed the 5' RACE reads using MiXCR and keeps one entry per CDR3 protein. The sample lists roughly 800,000 distinct CDR3 sequences; roughly 25% were seen once. This sample was also put to use in a study of T cells of mothers and their children.

Material for sequencing was blood. All receptors derive from a boy between 5 and 17 years old in good health.

This clonotype came up a few times. This chain links TRBV29-1 with TRBJ2-3; D gene uncertain. V was cut by 3 bases and J by 0 bases, with 7 bases left in between. The CDR3 covers 13 residues. Germline loops: CDR1 SQVTM, CDR2 ANQGSEA. CDR3 in amino acids: CSVDEVSTDTQYF. The CDR3 nucleotides read TGCAGCGTTGATGAGGTTAGCACAGATACGCAGTATTTT.

The V call is TRBV4-3, the J call TRBJ1-5; no reliable D call. V lost 0 bases and J 0 bases, leaving 9 bases between the germline ends. CDR1 and CDR2 from the germline V gene are LGHNA and YSLEER. There are 16 residues in the CDR3. The CDR3 region is CASSQDRLDSNQPQHF. CDR3 sequence (DNA): TGCGCCAGCAGCCAAGATCGGTTAGATAGCAATCAGCCCCAGCATTTT.

This clonotype showed up just a few times. The chain uses TRBV29-1 and TRBJ2-5; perhaps TRBD1 as D (5 bases). The end of the DNA fits TRBJ2-7 better, so the J call may be wrong. The CDR3 has 12 residues. Germline-derived CDR1 and CDR2 are SQVTM and ANQGSEA. The CDR3 nucleotides read TGCAGCGTTGAGCAGGGCCTCGACGAGCAGTACTTC. It encodes CSVEQGLDEQYF.

This rearrangement joins TRBV25-1 to TRBJ2-5, with D possibly being TRBD1 (5 bases). Germline V gives CDR1 MGHDK, CDR2 SYGVNS. Trimming cost V 0 bases and J 4 bases, with 12 bases left between them. The CDR3 is 15 amino acids. The CDR3 DNA reads TGTGCCAGCAGTGAATATGCAGGGATAGGAGAGACCCAGTACTTC. This encodes CASSEYAGIGETQYF.

This clonotype occurred a few times. This rearrangement joins TRBV12-3 or TRBV12-4 to TRBJ2-1; tentatively, D is TRBD2 (6 bases). V lost 5 bases, J lost 5 bases, and 16 bases lay in between. This CDR3 is built from 15 residues. CDR3 DNA: TGTGCCAGCAGTCCCGGTCTGGGGGGTAACAATGAGCAGTTCTTC. It is translated as CASSPGLGGNNEQFF.

In its sample, this clonotype was seen a few times. The genes are TRBV7-2 and TRBJ2-3; D gene uncertain. This CDR3 is built from 14 residues. The germline V and J ends were trimmed by 3 bases and 0 bases, with 7 bases remaining between them. Looked up from germline, CDR1 is SGHTA and CDR2 is FQGNSA. The CDR3 is CASSFTRSTDTQYF. The CDR3 bases are TGTGCCAGCAGCTTTACGCGAAGCACAGATACGCAGTATTTT.

The chain couples TRBV11-2 to TRBJ2-1; 8 bases match TRBD2. V dropped 5 bases and J dropped 5; count of bases not matched to a gene: 8. The CDR3 sequence is 15 residues long. The V gene's germline CDR1 is SGHAT and CDR2 FQNNGV. Here the CDR3 reads CASSREGVVDNEQFF. Here the CDR3 DNA reads TGTGCCAGCAGCCGGGAGGGAGTTGTAGACAATGAGCAGTTCTTC.

A few counts support this clonotype. The V gene is TRBV28, the J gene TRBJ2-1; 8 bases agree with TRBD2. The J call may be in error: the DNA end matches TRBJ2-7 better. CDR3 size: 14 residues. Germline V gene sequence: CDR1 MDHEN, CDR2 SYDVKM. In DNA, the CDR3 is TGTGCCAGCAGCTATACGGGACTAGTTGCCGAGCAGTACTTC. Translated: CASSYTGLVAEQYF.

Only a few counts were recorded for this clonotype. The gene calls are TRBV28 and TRBJ2-1; tentative D call: TRBD1 (6 bases). The DNA end lines up better with TRBJ2-7; the J call may be wrong. Per the germline V gene, CDR1 is MDHEN and CDR2 is SYDVKM. The CDR3 runs 15 residues. CDR3 loop: CASGIRGVLGYEQYF. CDR3 sequence (DNA): TGTGCCAGCGGAATCAGGGGAGTCCTGGGCTACGAGCAGTACTTC.

The chain combines TRBV6-2 or TRBV6-3 with TRBJ2-5; D is uncertain. CDR3 length equals 13 residues. The germline CDR1 and CDR2 sequences are MNHEY and SVGEGT. V gave up 10 bases and J gave up 1 base, with 13 bases separating them. CDR3 region: CATQDGAQETQYF. CDR3 DNA sequence: TGTGCCACTCAGGACGGAGCCCAAGAGACCCAGTACTTC.

The chain combines TRBV5-1 with TRBJ2-5; 11 bases are shared with TRBD2. V lost 2 bases to trimming and J lost 5 bases; unmatched junction nucleotides: 11. The CDR3 has 17 residues. Germline values: CDR1 SGHRS, CDR2 YFSETQ. CDR3 in amino acids: CASSFRLAGTNGETQYF. Here the CDR3 DNA reads TGCGCCAGCAGCTTCCGACTAGCGGGGACGAATGGGGAGACCCAGTACTTC.

This clonotype showed up just a few times. V and J are TRBV27 and TRBJ2-7; no firm D call. CDR1 is MNHEY, CDR2 SMNVEV, per germline (reference sequence). The CDR3 extends over 13 amino acids. The V end was cut by 6 bases, the J end by 0 bases, with 9 bases between. The CDR3: CASRGRTSYEQYF. The CDR3 nucleotides read TGTGCCAGCAGAGGAAGGACCTCCTACGAGCAGTACTTC.

The chain has TRBV20-1 and TRBJ2-5, with 9 bases matching TRBD1. The DNA end lines up better with TRBJ2-7; the J call may be wrong. CDR3 length equals 13 residues. Germline V gene lookup returns CDR1 DFQATT and CDR2 SNEGSKA (reference sequence). In nucleotides, the CDR3 is TGCAGTGCATCGACAGGGGGTCGATTCGAGCAGTACTTC. Protein sequence: CSASTGGRFEQYF.

The rearrangement joins TRBV6-1 to TRBJ2-1; D not certain. This CDR3 spans 13 amino acids. Trimming removed 3 bases at V and 9 bases at J, with 12 bases between. The germline CDR1 and CDR2 sequences are MNHNS and SASEGT. DNA of the CDR3: TGTGCCAGCAGTGAGGTGGGCGTGGGTGAGCAGTTCTTC. Its protein is CASSEVGVGEQFF.

This clonotype has just a few counts. The chain has TRBV10-3 and TRBJ2-7, with 10 bases that match TRBD2. V lost 10 bases, J lost 4 bases, and 7 bases stayed unmatched. Germline values: CDR1 ENHRY, CDR2 SYGVKD. The CDR3 runs 13 residues. The CDR3 nucleotides read TGTGCCACGAGTGGACTAGCGGATTACGAGCAGTACTTC. As protein: CATSGLADYEQYF.

The chain employs TRBV16 and TRBJ1-4; D not resolved. Trimming stripped 4 bases from V and 8 bases from J, with 17 bases between. CDR1 is KGHSY and CDR2 is FQNENV in the germline V gene. There are 15 residues in the CDR3. CDR3 coding DNA: TGTGCCAGCAGCCCAAGTAGCAACCGTAAGGAAAAACTGTTTTTT. As protein: CASSPSSNRKEKLFF. Based on the CDR3 plus reference TRBV16 and TRBJ1-4, the full variable domain is GEEVAQTPKHLVRGEGQKAKLYCAPIKGHSYVFWYQQVLKNEFKFLISFQNENVFDETGMPKERFSAKCLPNSPCSLEIQATKLEDSAVYFCASSPSSNRKEKLFFGSGTQLSVL.

This clonotype has a handful of counts. V usage is TRBV28 and J usage is TRBJ2-3; the D gene is possibly TRBD2 (5 bases). Trimming took off 1 base at V and 2 bases at J, with 13 bases between the two ends. CDR3 length: 16 amino acids. The germline gives CDR1 MDHEN, CDR2 SYDVKM. The CDR3 loop reads CASSLYPRGYTDTQYF. The CDR3 nucleotides read TGTGCCAGCAGTTTATATCCCCGAGGGTACACAGATACGCAGTATTTT.

CDR3 sequence reads: CSARVAGGSEQFF. CDR3 nucleotide sequence: TGCAGTGCTAGAGTGGCAGGGGGCAGTGAGCAGTTCTTC. The rearrangement uses TRBV20-1 and TRBJ2-1, with 8 nucleotides matching TRBD1. Per the germline V gene, CDR1 is DFQATT and CDR2 is SNEGSKA (reference sequence). V shed 1 base and J 9 bases; nucleotides not matched to a gene: 5. This CDR3 region has 13 residues.

The V call is TRBV4-1, the J call TRBJ2-4; D is unclear. V lost 0 bases to trimming and J lost 0 bases, with 6 bases between them. The CDR3 loop spans 15 amino acids. Per the germline V gene, CDR1 is MGHRA and CDR2 is YSYEKL. Here the CDR3 reads CASSQDFVAKNIQYF. The CDR3 DNA follows: TGCGCCAGCAGCCAAGATTTTGTAGCCAAAAACATTCAGTACTTC.

As to this clonotype: Likely a read error: the CDR3 ends without its conserved phenylalanine or tryptophan. Because the CDR3's place on the DNA is in doubt, the DNA is left out and the CDR3 is given as listed by TCRdb. The rearrangement links TRBV29-1 to TRBJ2-5; the table's TRBD1 call for D was not verified on the DNA. The germline V gene has CDR1 SQVTM and CDR2 ANQGSEA. The CDR3 region is 9 residues in length, termini included. The CDR3 protein is CSVEAGFGV.

V and J are TRBV4-1 and TRBJ2-7, with 8 positions matching TRBD2. Germline assignment: CDR1 MGHRA and CDR2 YSYEKL. V lost 1 base and J lost 5; bases outside the gene matches: 13. CDR3 size: 17 residues. The CDR3 DNA is TGCGCCAGCAGCCAAGGACTAGCGTTAACCCTTAGGGACGAGCAGTACTTC. The encoded protein is CASSQGLALTLRDEQYF.